This TCR beta chain was observed in a study of shared clonotypes between healthy human individuals. Study-level points and caveats: Sharing across four donors was highest in naive CD4 (around 5%) and lowest in memory CD8 (roughly 0.4%). Sampling used blood alone; tissue repertoires probably differ.

Naive CD8 cells were CD45RO-negative, positively selected for CCR7, excluding terminally differentiated effector memory CD45RA+ cells. J gave up 0 bases and V 8 bases, and 3 bases lay outside the gene matches. CDR1 is LNHDA, CDR2 SQIVND, per germline (reference sequence). The CDR3 contains 14 residues. On this clone itself: Its specificity is unknown.

Generated by immunoSEQ multiplex PCR, the TCRdb table keeps only in-frame clones and is missing some. This table has about 2.1 million clones, roughly 91% appearing once. The chain recombines TRBV19 with TRBJ1-3; 8 bases fit TRBD1. What was sequenced was naive CD8+ T cells from PBMCs. The TCR sequence derives from a man between 18 and 35 years old in good health. Some clones in this sample may be carry-over from other donors' samples. CDR3 amino acids: CASQDRDSGNTIYF. The CDR3 DNA follows: TGTGCCAGTCAGGACAGGGACTCTGGAAACACCATATATTTT. The complete variable domain, with remaining parts taken from reference TRBV19 and TRBJ1-3, reads DGGITQSPKYLFRKEGQNVTLSCEQNLNHDAMYWYRQDPGQGLRLIYYSQIVNDFQKGDIAEGYSVSREKKESFPLTVTSAQKNPTAFYLCASQDRDSGNTIYFGEGSWLTVV.